The sequence of this TCR beta chain was determined in a study of regulatory T cells in long-lasting Graves disease. Points from the study as a whole: Persistent cases of Graves' showed reduced TCR diversity relative to newly diagnosed patients.

Both iRepertoire HTBI primers and Arm-PCR of CDR3 regions were used to build the TCR beta libraries. A single record per CDR3 protein comes from TCRdb applying MiXCR to the multiplex PCR reads. Seen here are around 330,000 distinct CDR3 sequences, 18% observed once, and the top ten hold about 39%. This clonotype was counted many times. Its antigen remains unidentified. A much larger clone sits a single nucleotide away, making a read error possible. Time point here: newly diagnosed GD, antithyroid drugs for less than 3 months. RNA isolated from PBMCs was used to make the TCR library. The receptor was derived from a female donor with Graves disease. The sequences come from peripheral blood mononuclear cells (PBMCs), collected at new diagnosis, from a patient treated with antithyroid drugs.

CDR3 sequence reads: CASRAVGAQYF. The DNA of the CDR3 is TGTGCCAGCAGAGCGGTTGGGGCGCAGTATTTT. V usage is TRBV12-3 or TRBV12-4 and J usage is TRBJ2-3, with D perhaps matching TRBD2 (5 bases). The CDR3 is 11 amino acids. With 6 bases removed from V and 10 bases from J, the gap between germline ends came to 11 bases.